A single sample gave rise to the 14 T cell receptor beta chains below, sequenced in a study of T-cell reconstitution after alpha-beta-depleted transplantation in children. Unique molecular identifiers were incorporated into the prepared TCRbeta library. Each CDR3 protein is one row after TCRdb ran MiXCR on the PCR reads. The table includes 90,000 to 130,000 distinct CDR3 sequences, almost 6.5% detected once. Material: PBMCs, mostly from graft donor cells, obtained 360 days after TCRalphabeta/CD19-depleted stem cell transplant. These receptors were taken from a male patient aged 2-9 years who had a stem cell transplant for acute lymphoblastic leukemia, so the T cells may come from the graft donor.

This clonotype was counted between two and nine times. This chain links TRBV4-3 with TRBJ1-2; D gene uncertain. Germline-derived CDR1 and CDR2 are LGHNA and YSLEER. This CDR3 region has 15 residues. V lost 0 bases, J lost 4 bases, and 12 bases lay in between. Here the CDR3 reads CASSQDFRRAYGYTF. The CDR3, as DNA: TGCGCCAGCAGCCAAGATTTTCGAAGGGCCTATGGCTACACCTTC.

This chain links TRBV3-1 with TRBJ2-5; D may be TRBD2 (7 bases). This CDR3 comprises 15 residues. The V and J ends lost 4 bases and 5 bases respectively, with 17 bases between them. Germline CDR1 LGHDT, CDR2 YNNKEL (reference sequence). The CDR3: CASSPGEGGQETQYF. In nucleotides, the CDR3 is TGTGCCAGCAGCCCAGGGGAGGGGGGCCAGGAGACCCAGTACTTC.

In its sample, this clonotype was seen many times. Relative to the germline gene, one junction end is altered; a read error may explain this. V gene TRBV7-7 combines with J gene TRBJ2-5, with 11 bases aligning to TRBD1. Germline V CDR1 and CDR2: SSHAT, FNYEAQ (reference sequence). This CDR3 has 16 residues. Here the CDR3 reads CASSVIRGQGDETQYF. The CDR3 DNA reads as TGTGCTAGCAGTGTAATTCGGGGACAGGGGGATGAGACCCAGTACTTC.

This clonotype was seen ten or more times. This sequence joins TRBV9 and TRBJ2-4; weak D call: TRBD2 (5 bases). Deletions cut 4 bases from V and 7 bases from J, with 15 bases between. The CDR3 extends over 14 amino acids. Germline values: CDR1 SGDLS, CDR2 YYNGEE. As DNA, the CDR3 is TGTGCCAGCAGCCGCCGGGCTGGGGAGAACATTCAGTACTTC. It translates to CASSRRAGENIQYF.

This clonotype was seen a handful of times. The junction shows a germline mismatch at one end, possibly a read error. V gene TRBV12-3 or TRBV12-4 combines with J gene TRBJ2-3; 10 bases agree with TRBD2. The CDR3 consists of 19 residues. The CDR3 nucleotides are TGTGCCCGCAGTTCGGCGGAGGCTAGCGGGAGTATTAGCACAGATACGCAGTATTTT. Translation: CARSSAEASGSISTDTQYF.

This clonotype was seen many times. The chain is built from TRBV5-8 and TRBJ1-1; D call uncertain. Germline assignment: CDR1 SGHTS and CDR2 YDEGEE. The CDR3 has 14 residues. The V gene lost 1 base and the J gene lost 1 base, with 8 bases spanning the gap. CDR3 DNA sequence: TGTGCCAGCAGCTTGAATGCCGGGAACACTGAAGCTTTCTTT. Translation: CASSLNAGNTEAFF.

This clonotype was seen at least ten times. The chain combines TRBV27 with TRBJ1-1; D is ambiguous. The V gene's germline CDR1 is MNHEY and CDR2 SMNVEV (reference sequence). This CDR3 spans 12 amino acids. V was clipped by 6 bases and J by 1 base, with 6 bases between them. The CDR3 DNA sequence: TGTGCCAGCAGGCGGGGGAACACTGAAGCTTTCTTT. Encoded protein: CASRRGNTEAFF.

The table lists this clonotype with many counts. This chain links TRBV6-5 with TRBJ2-7, with a tentative D call TRBD2 (6 bases). The CDR3 runs 15 residues. The V and J ends lost 2 bases and 2 bases respectively, with 13 bases between them. The germline V gene has CDR1 MNHEY and CDR2 SVGAGI. CDR3 coding DNA: TGTGCCAGCAGTTACGGGGGGACTGCGACCTACGAGCAGTACTTC. It translates to CASSYGGTATYEQYF.

This clonotype was counted many times. The rearrangement joins TRBV4-1 to TRBJ2-1; D uncertain. Germline assignment: CDR1 MGHRA and CDR2 YSYEKL. The CDR3 contains 12 residues. V shed 2 bases and J shed 7 bases, with 6 bases lying between them. The chain's CDR3 is CASSQTSNEQFF. Written as DNA, the CDR3 is TGCGCCAGCAGCCAAACATCTAATGAGCAGTTCTTC.

This clonotype was recorded a few times. This could be a read error, since a much larger clone is one nucleotide away. The V call is TRBV5-1, the J call TRBJ2-7, with 10 bases identical to TRBD1. The CDR3 totals 14 residues. Germline V CDR1 and CDR2: SGHRS, YFSETQ. J was trimmed by 3 bases and V by 4 bases; bases with no gene match: 4. The CDR3 loop reads CASSPGTGVYEQYF. CDR3 nucleotides: TGCGCCAGCAGCCCCGGGACAGGGGTCTACGAGCAGTACTTC.

This clonotype was seen only a few times. This sequence joins TRBV27 and TRBJ1-2; D is unclear. The V gene lost 0 bases and the J gene lost 2 bases, with 7 bases spanning the gap. Germline CDR1 and CDR2: MNHEY and SMNVEV (reference sequence). There are 14 residues in the CDR3. In DNA form, the CDR3 reads TGTGCCAGCAGTTTATCGCGGACGAACTATGGCTACACCTTC. Amino acid sequence: CASSLSRTNYGYTF.

This clonotype was recorded at least ten times. The chain uses TRBV29-1 and TRBJ2-5, with D tentatively TRBD2 (5 bases). CDR1 SQVTM and CDR2 ANQGSEA come from the germline V gene. Trimming took 3 bases from V and 5 from J, leaving 19 bases between them. CDR3 length: 15 amino acids. The CDR3, as DNA: TGCAGCGTTGACCCCAGTAGACGGCGAGGGGAGACCCAGTACTTC. As protein: CSVDPSRRRGETQYF. Looking up the rest from reference TRBV29-1 and TRBJ2-5 gives the full variable domain: SAVISQKPSRDICQRGTSLTIQCQVDSQVTMMFWYRQQPGQSLTLIATANQGSEATYESGFVIDKFPISRPNLTFSTLTVSNMSPEDSSIYLCSVDPSRRRGETQYFGPGTRLLVL.

This clonotype was seen at least ten times. CDR3 DNA sequence: TGTGCCAGCAGTTACCAGGGCTACAATGAGCAGTTCTTC. It yields the protein CASSYQGYNEQFF. The J gene is TRBJ2-1, the V gene TRBV6-5; D is possibly TRBD1 (5 bases). This CDR3 comprises 13 residues. V lost 2 bases and J lost 3, with 5 bases in between. Germline V gene sequence: CDR1 MNHEY, CDR2 SVGAGI.

This clonotype turned up a few times. The chain joins TRBV7-3 to TRBJ1-2; 8 bases map to TRBD1. The germline V gene has CDR1 SGHTA and CDR2 FQGTGA. The CDR3 extends over 14 amino acids. With 5 bases clipped from V and 3 bases from J, the junction kept 5 bases outside the gene matches. CDR3 sequence reads: CASSPGGGDYGYTF. The CDR3 DNA reads TGTGCCAGCAGCCCAGGGGGCGGGGACTATGGCTACACCTTC.